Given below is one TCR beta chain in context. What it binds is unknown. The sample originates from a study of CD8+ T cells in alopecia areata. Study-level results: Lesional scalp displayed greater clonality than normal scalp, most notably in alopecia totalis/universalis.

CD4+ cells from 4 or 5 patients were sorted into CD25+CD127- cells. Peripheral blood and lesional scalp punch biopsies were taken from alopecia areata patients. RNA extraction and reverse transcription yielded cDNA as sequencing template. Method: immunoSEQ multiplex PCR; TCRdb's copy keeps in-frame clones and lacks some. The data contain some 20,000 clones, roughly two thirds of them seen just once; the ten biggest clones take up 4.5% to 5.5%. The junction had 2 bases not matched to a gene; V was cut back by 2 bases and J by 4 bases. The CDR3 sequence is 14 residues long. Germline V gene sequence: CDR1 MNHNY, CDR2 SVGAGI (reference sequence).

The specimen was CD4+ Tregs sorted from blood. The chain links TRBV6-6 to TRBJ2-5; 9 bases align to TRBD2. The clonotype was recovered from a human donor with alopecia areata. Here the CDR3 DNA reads TGTGCCAGCAGTTACGGGACTAGCATAGAGACCCAGTACTTC. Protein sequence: CASSYGTSIETQYF.